Following are 32 T cell receptor beta chains from one sample sequenced in a study of OX40 agonist ivuxolimab in advanced cancers. Here immunoSEQ multiplex PCR was the method, and the copy in TCRdb shows in-frame clones only, minus some. The sample shows approximately 89,000 clones, around nine tenths of them seen only once. The sample was CD4+ or CD8+ T cells sorted from blood, taken in a trial of the OX40 agonist ivuxolimab. These receptors were obtained from an adult with an advanced solid tumor such as melanoma, head and neck, liver or kidney cancer.

The chain combines TRBV9 with TRBJ2-5; 7 bases agree with TRBD2. Germline V CDR1 and CDR2: SGDLS, YYNGEE. CDR3 size: 13 residues. Trimming at V came to 5 bases and at J to 5 bases, leaving 6 bases not matched to a gene. In DNA form, the CDR3 reads TGTGCCAGCAGTGCTAGCGGATTGGAGACCCAGTACTTC. It specifies CASSASGLETQYF.

In its sample, this clone was seen once. The CDR3 sequence: CASSLWAGGGETQYF. CDR3 nucleotide sequence: TGTGCCAGCAGCTTGTGGGCGGGAGGTGGGGAGACCCAGTACTTC. The chain combines TRBV7-2 with TRBJ2-5; TRBD2 matches 8 bases. The CDR3 covers 15 residues. Trimming removed 3 bases from V and 5 bases from J; junction bases left unmatched: 8. Germline lookup yields CDR1 SGHTA and CDR2 FQGNSA.

The rearrangement uses TRBV28 and TRBJ2-3; 8 bases are shared with TRBD2. Germline CDR1 MDHEN, CDR2 SYDVKM. The CDR3 runs to 15 residues. Germline trimming cut 3 bases from V and 0 bases from J; bases unmatched to any gene: 2. The CDR3 sequence: CASSFSSGSTDTQYF. The CDR3 coding sequence is TGTGCCAGCAGTTTTTCTAGCGGGAGCACAGATACGCAGTATTTT.

The V gene is TRBV18, the J gene TRBJ2-1; 7 bases line up with TRBD1. Germline V gene lookup returns CDR1 KGHSH and CDR2 LQKENI. The CDR3 spans 14 residues. Unmatched junction bases numbered 7, after V lost 5 bases and J lost 6 bases. The CDR3 DNA follows: TGTGCCAGCTCAGAACGGGACAGCGCCAATGAGCAGTTCTTC. Protein sequence: CASSERDSANEQFF.

The chain carries TRBV7-2 and TRBJ2-3; 8 bases are shared with TRBD2. The ends lost 5 bases at V and 2 bases at J; junction bases unmatched: 3. The CDR3 is 14 amino acids. Germline assignment: CDR1 SGHTA and CDR2 FQGNSA. The CDR3 DNA reads as TGTGCCAGCAGCCCTAGCGGGCACACAGATACGCAGTATTTT. It translates to CASSPSGHTDTQYF. Full variable domain (remainder filled in from reference TRBV7-2 and TRBJ2-3): GAGVSQSPSNKVTEKGKDVELRCDPISGHTALYWYRQSLGQGLEFLIYFQGNSAPDKSGLPSDRFSAERTGGSVSTLTIQRTQQEDSAVYLCASSPSGHTDTQYFGPGTRLTVL.

The chain employs TRBV25-1 and TRBJ1-3; no firm D call. The CDR3 extends over 14 amino acids. Trimming cost V 4 bases and J 7 bases, with 14 bases left between them. Germline V gives CDR1 MGHDK, CDR2 SYGVNS. CDR3 bases: TGTGCCAGCAGTGTAGCGGGAGGTGGGAACACCATATATTTT. It is translated as CASSVAGGGNTIYF.

Worth noting for this clone: One end of the junction fails to match germline, which may point to a read error. Other DNA sequences in this specimen translate into the identical CDR3. The V gene is TRBV6-5, the J gene TRBJ1-2, with a possible D match to TRBD1 (5 bases). The CDR3 totals 11 residues. Germline V gene sequence: CDR1 MNHEY, CDR2 SVGAGI. The CDR3 loop is CASKRGIGYTF. The CDR3 region has the DNA TGTGCCAGCAAACGGGGGATCGGCTACACTTTC.

Here the CDR3 reads CASSLAGANNEQFF. CDR3 nucleotides: TGTGCCAGCAGTTTAGCAGGGGCAAACAATGAGCAGTTCTTC. The V gene is TRBV27, the J gene TRBJ2-1, with a possible D match to TRBD1 (6 bases). V was clipped by 2 bases and J by 5 bases, with 10 bases between them. Germline V gives CDR1 MNHEY, CDR2 SMNVEV (reference sequence). The CDR3 extends over 14 amino acids.

The chain couples TRBV30 to TRBJ2-2; TRBD1 matches 8 bases. This CDR3 has 14 amino acids. After removal of 5 bases from V and 4 bases from J, the junction contained 6 bases not matched to a gene. Germline V gene sequence: CDR1 GTSNPN, CDR2 SVGIG (reference sequence). CDR3 loop: CAWGTGRATGELFF. CDR3 bases: TGTGCCTGGGGGACAGGCAGAGCCACCGGGGAGCTGTTTTTT.

The chain uses TRBV5-4 and TRBJ2-3, with D possibly matching TRBD2 (6 bases). Looked up from germline, CDR1 is SGHNT and CDR2 is YYREEE (reference sequence). V gave up 1 base and J gave up 6 bases, with 9 bases separating them. The CDR3 spans 13 residues. DNA for the CDR3: TGTGCCAGCAGCTTGCGGGGGTCCGATACGCAGTATTTT. As protein: CASSLRGSDTQYF.

This chain uses TRBV7-2 with TRBJ2-5; D assignment may be TRBD1 or TRBD2 (5 bases each). Germline CDR1 SGHTA, CDR2 FQGNSA. CDR3 length equals 13 residues. Trimming removed 4 bases from V and 5 bases from J, with 11 bases in between. The CDR3, as DNA: TGTGCCAGCAGCTGGGACGTCGGGGAGACCCAGTACTTC. Translating it yields CASSWDVGETQYF. Complete variable domain (other parts from reference TRBV7-2 and TRBJ2-5): GAGVSQSPSNKVTEKGKDVELRCDPISGHTALYWYRQSLGQGLEFLIYFQGNSAPDKSGLPSDRFSAERTGGSVSTLTIQRTQQEDSAVYLCASSWDVGETQYFGPGTRLLVL.

The chain is built from TRBV18 and TRBJ2-6; the D call may be TRBD1 or TRBD2 (6 bases each). CDR1 is KGHSH, CDR2 LQKENI, per germline. With 1 base removed from V and 4 bases from J, the gap between germline ends came to 8 bases. The CDR3 extends over 15 amino acids. Here the CDR3 DNA reads TGTGCCAGCTCACCACAGGGGGGCGGGGCCAACGTCCTGACTTTC. Translation: CASSPQGGGANVLTF.

The rearrangement uses TRBV28 and TRBJ2-1; TRBD1 agrees at 8 bases. The germline gives CDR1 MDHEN, CDR2 SYDVKM. The V segment lost 6 bases and the J segment 7 bases; nucleotides outside the gene matches: 5. The CDR3 is made up of 13 amino acids. CDR3 sequence reads: CASSRGPWNEQFF. CDR3 in DNA: TGTGCCAGCAGCAGGGGGCCGTGGAATGAGCAGTTCTTC.

The genes are TRBV19 and TRBJ1-5, with 8 bases identical to TRBD1. The CDR3 is 13 residues long. Germline CDR1 and CDR2: LNHDA and SQIVND (reference sequence). Trimming at V came to 4 bases and at J to 9 bases, leaving 5 bases not matched to a gene. CDR3: CASSTDRVRPQHF. DNA for the CDR3: TGTGCCAGTAGTACGGACAGGGTGAGGCCCCAGCATTTT.

The gene calls are TRBV5-6 and TRBJ1-1, with D perhaps matching TRBD1 (5 bases). CDR1 SGHDT and CDR2 YYEEEE come from the germline V gene. V lost 4 bases and J 1 base, leaving 11 bases between the germline ends. This CDR3 spans 14 amino acids. CDR3 DNA sequence: TGTGCCAGCAGCCCCGTAACAGGGAACACTGAAGCTTTCTTT. Translating gives CASSPVTGNTEAFF.

This clone has just one count. The rearrangement joins TRBV18 to TRBJ2-3, with D maybe TRBD1 (6 bases). V was clipped by 2 bases and J by 0 bases, with 9 bases between them. Germline CDR1 reads KGHSH; CDR2 reads LQKENI. The CDR3 is 15 residues long. CDR3 region: CASSPGQTSTDTQYF. The CDR3 DNA reads TGTGCCAGCTCACCAGGACAGACCAGCACAGATACGCAGTATTTT.

The chain uses TRBV25-1 and TRBJ2-5; D is perhaps TRBD1 or TRBD2 (5 bases each). The CDR3 extends over 13 amino acids. Germline V gene lookup returns CDR1 MGHDK and CDR2 SYGVNS. Trimming took 6 bases from V and 2 from J, leaving 10 bases between them. The chain's CDR3 is CASRRDRQETQYF. Here the CDR3 DNA reads TGTGCCAGCAGAAGGGACCGACAAGAGACCCAGTACTTC.

The chain combines TRBV5-8 with TRBJ2-7; D gene ambiguous. The CDR3 length is 15 residues. V dropped 0 bases and J dropped 2 bases, with 12 bases sitting between them. Germline CDR1 is SGHTS and CDR2 is YDEGEE. Here the CDR3 DNA reads TGTGCCAGCAGCTTGGTTAGTCCCTCGCCCTACGAGCAGTACTTC. The encoded protein is CASSLVSPSPYEQYF.

This chain connects TRBV7-9 to TRBJ1-5; D is unresolved. The V gene's germline CDR1 is SEHNR and CDR2 FQNEAQ (reference sequence). Trimming shortened V by 5 bases and J by 3 bases, and 14 bases separated the two germline ends. CDR3 length: 15 amino acids. The CDR3 loop reads CASSREMGSNQPQHF. The CDR3 DNA sequence: TGTGCCAGCAGCCGCGAGATGGGGTCCAATCAGCCCCAGCATTTT.

The CDR3 protein is CASSFRKLENTEAFF. As DNA, the CDR3 is TGTGCCAGCAGCTTTCGTAAGCTCGAGAACACTGAAGCTTTCTTT. The genes are TRBV5-6 and TRBJ1-1, with no clear D. This CDR3 has 15 amino acids. The germline V gene encodes CDR1 SGHDT and CDR2 YYEEEE. V lost 2 bases and J 1 base, leaving 12 bases between the germline ends.

This clone appeared once. This chain connects TRBV6-4 to TRBJ2-1, with a weak D call TRBD2 (6 bases). Looked up from germline, CDR1 is MRHNA and CDR2 is SNTAGT. Trimming left V 2 bases short and J 2 bases short, with 10 bases between. The CDR3 contains 15 residues. CDR3 region: CASSDELAPYNEQFF. The CDR3 bases are TGTGCCAGCAGTGACGAACTAGCCCCCTACAATGAGCAGTTCTTC.

The chain couples TRBV14 to TRBJ1-1; 8 positions agree with TRBD1. The CDR3 contains 17 residues. Per germline, CDR1 SGHDN and CDR2 FVKESK. J was trimmed by 1 base and V by 4 bases; bases with no gene match: 11. The CDR3 nucleotides read TGTGCCAGCAGCCGCCCGGTGACCGGGACAGGGAACACTGAAGCTTTCTTT. Translating gives CASSRPVTGTGNTEAFF.

The chain has TRBV28 and TRBJ2-2; D uncertain. Trimming stripped 5 bases from V and 4 bases from J, with 11 bases between. The germline V gene encodes CDR1 MDHEN and CDR2 SYDVKM. The CDR3 has 14 residues. The DNA for the CDR3 is TGTGCCAGCAGTCCCCCCAAGGGCACCGGGGAGCTGTTTTTT. Its protein product is CASSPPKGTGELFF.

The gene calls are TRBV27 and TRBJ2-2; no clear D. V dropped 3 bases and J dropped 0 bases, with 8 bases sitting between them. From germline, CDR1 is MNHEY and CDR2 SMNVEV (reference sequence). The CDR3 runs 15 residues. The CDR3 loop reads CASSFYGPNTGELFF. The CDR3 DNA is TGTGCCAGCAGTTTTTACGGGCCGAACACCGGGGAGCTGTTTTTT.

The chain combines TRBV28 with TRBJ2-1; 7 positions match TRBD1. The CDR3 covers 17 residues. The J segment lost 7 bases and the V segment lost 5 bases, leaving 17 bases of the junction unmatched. Per germline, CDR1 MDHEN and CDR2 SYDVKM. The CDR3 coding sequence is TGTGCCAGCAGTCGACCGTATGGGACAGCGATGGGGAATGAGCAGTTCTTC. This encodes CASSRPYGTAMGNEQFF.

The V call is TRBV5-4, the J call TRBJ2-1; 12 nucleotides align to TRBD2. CDR1 and CDR2 from the germline V gene are SGHNT and YYREEE (reference sequence). The CDR3 is made up of 15 amino acids. V was pared by 5 bases and J by 7 bases, with 7 bases of the junction left unmatched. This chain's CDR3 is CASRPGLAGHNEQFF. The CDR3 DNA reads TGTGCCAGCAGGCCGGGACTAGCGGGCCATAATGAGCAGTTCTTC.

The V and J genes are TRBV19 and TRBJ1-1, with D unclear. The CDR3 totals 13 residues. Deletions cut 3 bases from V and 8 bases from J, with 13 bases between. Looked up from germline, CDR1 is LNHDA and CDR2 is SQIVND (reference sequence). The DNA of the CDR3 is TGTGCCAGTAGTATTAGTGATAGTGGGGAAGCTTTCTTT. Its protein product is CASSISDSGEAFF.

The V and J genes are TRBV5-1 and TRBJ2-7, with 10 bases fitting TRBD1. V gave up 4 bases and J gave up 3 bases; unmatched junction bases: 7. This CDR3 is built from 15 residues. Per the germline V gene, CDR1 is SGHRS and CDR2 is YFSETQ. This CDR3 is CASSVSGTGVYEQYF. CDR3 sequence (DNA): TGCGCCAGCAGCGTCTCCGGGACAGGGGTCTACGAGCAGTACTTC.

The chain has TRBV7-9 and TRBJ2-7; possibly TRBD1 or TRBD2 for D (5 bases each). CDR3 size: 14 residues. Looked up from germline, CDR1 is SEHNR and CDR2 is FQNEAQ (reference sequence). The V end was cut by 1 base, the J end by 3 bases, with 10 bases between. Here the CDR3 reads CASSLVGDLYEQYF. The CDR3 DNA reads as TGTGCCAGCAGCTTAGTGGGGGATCTCTACGAGCAGTACTTC. The full variable domain, in which reference TRBV7-9 and TRBJ2-7 provide the parts outside the CDR3, is DTGVSQNPRHKITKRGQNVTFRCDPISEHNRLYWYRQTLGQGPEFLTYFQNEAQLEKSRLLSDRFSAERPKGSFSTLEIQRTEQGDSAMYLCASSLVGDLYEQYFGPGTRLTVT.

The chain carries TRBV7-2 and TRBJ2-7; 11 bases match TRBD2. The CDR3 loop spans 18 amino acids. The germline CDR1 and CDR2 sequences are SGHTA and FQGNSA. With 5 bases clipped from V and 4 bases from J, the junction kept 16 bases outside the gene matches. The CDR3 is CASSPLMSSGRIIYEQYF. The CDR3 nucleotides are TGTGCCAGCAGCCCTCTAATGTCTAGCGGGAGGATCATTTACGAGCAGTACTTC.

The rearrangement uses TRBV7-8 and TRBJ1-5; 9 nucleotides agree with TRBD1. The V gene end was trimmed by 0 bases and the J gene end by 0 bases; junction bases not matched to a gene: 9. This CDR3 has 19 amino acids. Germline CDR1 and CDR2: SGHVS and FQNEAQ. CDR3 loop: CASSLAWDREGYSNQPQHF. CDR3 DNA sequence: TGTGCCAGCAGCTTAGCCTGGGACAGGGAAGGATATAGCAATCAGCCCCAGCATTTT.

This clone has a single count. CDR3 bases: TGTGCCAGCAGTGTTAGGAGGACGAGCCGCCCCGTACGTAACCAGCCCGGCTACACCTTC. The encoded protein is CASSVRRTSRPVRNQPGYTF. The chain couples TRBV28 to TRBJ1-2; no firm D call. Germline CDR1 is MDHEN and CDR2 is SYDVKM. The CDR3 is 20 amino acids. The ends were cut back, 5 bases at V and 8 bases at J, with 36 bases in the middle.